Below are 27 T cell receptor beta chains sequenced from a single sample in a study of T-cell memory formation after mild COVID-19. TCRdb re-called the 5' RACE reads through MiXCR, storing one row per CDR3 protein. The sample has about 360,000 distinct CDR3 sequences; 13% to 15% are singletons. Material: PBMCs or a T cell subset sorted from them (not recorded which). These receptors were collected from a man aged 18 to 35 who had mild COVID-19 (a few samples of this study predate the infection). Cell type and time point are not known.

In this sample, this clonotype turned up many times. The rearrangement uses TRBV7-8 and TRBJ2-1; D remains unclear. Looked up from germline, CDR1 is SGHVS and CDR2 is FQNEAQ. V was pared by 2 bases and J by 2 bases, with 13 bases between. The CDR3 has 16 amino acids. CDR3 in DNA: TGTGCCAGCAGCTTAAATGAACAGATGCCCTACAATGAGCAGTTCTTC. It codes for CASSLNEQMPYNEQFF.

The chain combines TRBV4-3 with TRBJ2-5, with TRBD2 identical over 16 bases. V gave up 2 bases and J gave up 3 bases; unmatched junction bases: 6. This CDR3 has 18 residues. Germline V lookup: CDR1 LGHNA, CDR2 YSLEER. The CDR3 nucleotides read TGCGCCAGCAGCCAAATAGGGACTAGCGGGGGGGTTGAAGAGACCCAGTACTTC. This codes for CASSQIGTSGGVEETQYF.

V is TRBV9 and J is TRBJ2-7; D unclear. The CDR3 spans 13 residues. Germline-derived CDR1 and CDR2 are SGDLS and YYNGEE. Trimming stripped 0 bases from V and 1 base from J, with 5 bases between. The CDR3 loop reads CASSVEPSYEQYF. The CDR3 bases are TGTGCCAGCAGCGTAGAACCTTCCTACGAGCAGTACTTC.

The CDR3 loop reads CSVEGPWAIDNEQFF. CDR3 in DNA: TGCAGCGTTGAAGGTCCGTGGGCTATAGACAATGAGCAGTTCTTC. The chain is built from TRBV29-1 and TRBJ2-1; D call uncertain. Germline CDR1 SQVTM, CDR2 ANQGSEA. The CDR3 runs to 15 residues. V was trimmed by 1 base and J by 5 bases, leaving 15 bases between them.

This chain links TRBV7-9 with TRBJ2-2; D ambiguous. The CDR3 contains 13 residues. The germline CDR1 and CDR2 sequences are SEHNR and FQNEAQ (reference sequence). The V gene lost 0 bases and the J gene lost 11 bases, with 10 bases spanning the gap. The CDR3 region has the DNA TGTGCCAGCAGCTTAGCCGGCCGAGATGAGCTGTTTTTT. Its protein is CASSLAGRDELFF.

This clonotype has just a few counts. V gene TRBV15 combines with J gene TRBJ1-5; D not certain. CDR1 LNHNV and CDR2 YYDKDF come from the germline V gene (reference sequence). Trimming removed 6 bases at V and 5 bases at J, with 17 bases between. The CDR3 totals 15 residues. CDR3 region: CATRGQASIHQPQHF. In DNA, the CDR3 is TGTGCCACCAGGGGTCAGGCGTCCATCCATCAGCCCCAGCATTTT.

This clonotype was recorded a few times. The chain carries TRBV6-5 and TRBJ1-1, with D unclear. V was trimmed by 11 bases and J by 3 bases, leaving 13 bases between them. The length of the CDR3 is 12 residues. Looked up from germline, CDR1 is MNHEY and CDR2 is SVGAGI. CDR3 sequence reads: CAAWAQHTEAFF. The DNA of the CDR3 is TGTGCCGCTTGGGCACAGCACACTGAAGCTTTCTTT.

The V gene is TRBV18, the J gene TRBJ2-2; perhaps TRBD1 as D (5 bases). Germline V gene lookup returns CDR1 KGHSH and CDR2 LQKENI. V was cut by 2 bases and J by 5 bases, with 9 bases left in between. This CDR3 spans 14 amino acids. CDR3 residues: CASSPVQETGELFF. For the CDR3, the DNA is TGTGCCAGCTCACCAGTACAGGAAACCGGGGAGCTGTTTTTT.

This clonotype was picked up one time. The chain couples TRBV12-5 to TRBJ2-3; 15 bases fit TRBD2. This CDR3 has 20 residues. Per the germline V gene, CDR1 is LGHNT and CDR2 is FRNRAP. Trimming cost V 4 bases and J 5 bases; bases outside gene matches: 16. CDR3 protein: CASGSTLGLAGGRGGDTQYF. As DNA, the CDR3 is TGTGCTAGTGGTTCGACGTTGGGACTAGCGGGGGGCCGAGGGGGAGATACGCAGTATTTT.

This clonotype occurred once. The chain carries TRBV19 and TRBJ1-2; D is uncertain. Germline assignment: CDR1 LNHDA and CDR2 SQIVND (reference sequence). This CDR3 spans 13 amino acids. V gave up 2 bases and J gave up 4 bases, with 8 bases separating them. In DNA, the CDR3 is TGTGCCAGTAGTATAAACCGAGGCTATGGCTACACCTTC. The encoded protein is CASSINRGYGYTF.

The J gene is TRBJ1-1, the V gene TRBV7-9, with D uncertain. CDR1 is SEHNR and CDR2 is FQNEAQ in the germline V gene (reference sequence). This CDR3 is 16 amino acids long. The V end was cut by 4 bases, the J end by 0 bases, with 15 bases between. CDR3 in amino acids: CASSSYGVTLNTEAFF. CDR3 DNA sequence: TGTGCCAGCAGCTCTTACGGGGTAACTCTGAACACTGAAGCTTTCTTT.

The chain joins TRBV4-1 to TRBJ2-7, with D perhaps TRBD1 or TRBD2 (5 bases each). The CDR3 has 16 residues. Germline-derived CDR1 and CDR2 are MGHRA and YSYEKL. V lost 3 bases and J 3 bases, leaving 18 bases between the germline ends. CDR3 region: CASSQYPRGTVYEQYF. CDR3 bases: TGCGCCAGCAGCCAGTACCCACGAGGGACCGTCTACGAGCAGTACTTC.

There are a few counts of this clonotype. The genes are TRBV18 and TRBJ1-5; TRBD1 matches 7 bases. Germline V gene sequence: CDR1 KGHSH, CDR2 LQKENI. The CDR3 is made up of 15 amino acids. The ends lost 3 bases at V and 3 bases at J; junction bases unmatched: 5. This chain's CDR3 is CASSPRQGDNQPQHF. For the CDR3, the DNA is TGTGCCAGCTCACCGCGACAGGGAGACAATCAGCCCCAGCATTTT. Looking up the rest from reference TRBV18 and TRBJ1-5 gives the full variable domain: NAGVMQNPRHLVRRRGQEARLRCSPMKGHSHVYWYRQLPEEGLKFMVYLQKENIIDESGMPKERFSAEFPKEGPSILRIQQVVRGDSAAYFCASSPRQGDNQPQHFGDGTRLSIL.

This clonotype appeared many times. The chain joins TRBV20-1 to TRBJ2-5; 7 bases are a match to TRBD2. Germline CDR1 is DFQATT and CDR2 is SNEGSKA (reference sequence). V lost 0 bases to trimming and J lost 4 bases; unmatched junction nucleotides: 5. The CDR3 runs 14 residues. The CDR3 spells CSARDYSGGETQYF. The CDR3 region has the DNA TGCAGTGCTAGAGATTATTCGGGGGGAGAGACCCAGTACTTC.

CDR3 DNA: TGTGCCAGCAGTCTAGGAGGGACAGGGTTTGGCTACACCTTC. This encodes CASSLGGTGFGYTF. The chain employs TRBV27 and TRBJ1-2, with TRBD1 identical over 9 bases. V lost 5 bases, J lost 7 bases, and 8 bases stayed unmatched. Germline-derived CDR1 and CDR2 are MNHEY and SMNVEV (reference sequence). This CDR3 is 14 amino acids long.

This chain links TRBV29-1 with TRBJ1-2, with D tentatively TRBD1 (5 bases). Trimming took 3 bases from V and 3 from J, leaving 11 bases between them. The germline CDR1 and CDR2 sequences are SQVTM and ANQGSEA. The CDR3 is 13 residues long. The CDR3 loop is CSVDEGTYYGYTF. CDR3 bases: TGCAGCGTTGATGAGGGGACCTACTATGGCTACACCTTC. Using reference TRBV29-1 and TRBJ1-2 for the parts outside the CDR3, the full variable domain is SAVISQKPSRDICQRGTSLTIQCQVDSQVTMMFWYRQQPGQSLTLIATANQGSEATYESGFVIDKFPISRPNLTFSTLTVSNMSPEDSSIYLCSVDEGTYYGYTFGSGTRLTVV.

Regarding this clonotype: A much more abundant neighbour one base away suggests this may be a read error. The chain joins TRBV19 to TRBJ2-1; D uncertain. CDR1 LNHDA and CDR2 SQIVND come from the germline V gene (reference sequence). This CDR3 is 14 amino acids long. The CDR3 DNA reads as TGTGCCAGTAGTATCAGGTCCTCCTACAATCAGCAGTTCTTC. As protein: CASSIRSSYNQQFF.

This clonotype was seen at least ten times. V is TRBV12-3 or TRBV12-4 and J is TRBJ1-3; D is unresolved. V dropped 5 bases and J dropped 3 bases, with 11 bases sitting between them. The CDR3 runs 14 residues. In DNA, the CDR3 is TGTGCCAGCAGTCCGTCGGCGGGTGGAAACACCATATATTTT. Protein product: CASSPSAGGNTIYF.

This chain joins TRBV27 and TRBJ1-5, with 12 nucleotides matching TRBD1. The CDR3 loop spans 15 amino acids. The trim removed 3 bases at V and 7 bases at J, leaving 4 bases unmatched. The germline gives CDR1 MNHEY, CDR2 SMNVEV (reference sequence). CDR3 region: CASSFGTGGEQPQHF. The CDR3 DNA reads as TGTGCCAGCAGTTTTGGGACAGGGGGCGAACAGCCCCAGCATTTT.

This clonotype was seen many times. The V gene is TRBV5-1, the J gene TRBJ1-1; 9 bases align to TRBD1. The CDR3 is 16 residues long. V shed 4 bases and J 5 bases; nucleotides not matched to a gene: 12. CDR1 and CDR2 (germline): SGHRS, YFSETQ. The CDR3 is CASSPYTGGAGTEAFF. DNA for the CDR3: TGCGCCAGCAGCCCTTACACAGGGGGCGCGGGGACTGAAGCTTTCTTT.

Many counts were recorded for this clonotype. The J gene is TRBJ2-3, the V gene TRBV4-2, with 7 bases lining up with TRBD2. J lost 4 bases, V lost 1 base, and 14 bases had no gene match. There are 18 residues in the CDR3. The germline gives CDR1 LGHNA, CDR2 YNFKEQ. CDR3 bases: TGTGCCAGCAGCCAAGTTCTTAAGCTGGGGGGGGGAGCAGATACGCAGTATTTT. It encodes CASSQVLKLGGGADTQYF.

The table lists this clonotype with many counts. The V and J genes are TRBV24-1 and TRBJ2-5; D is uncertain. The CDR3 contains 12 residues. The germline CDR1 and CDR2 sequences are KGHDR and SFDVKD. V was shortened by 0 bases and J by 4 bases, with 2 bases between the two germline ends. The CDR3 DNA reads TGTGCCACCAGTGATTTGCGAGAGACCCAGTACTTC. Amino acid sequence: CATSDLRETQYF.

This clonotype was seen only a few times. The chain joins TRBV18 to TRBJ2-3; possibly TRBD1 or TRBD2 for D (5 bases each). The V end was cut by 3 bases, the J end by 4 bases, with 20 bases between. The CDR3 runs to 17 residues. Germline V gene data show CDR1 as KGHSH and CDR2 as LQKENI. The CDR3 sequence is CASSPLGLAGHPDTQYF. CDR3 coding DNA: TGTGCCAGCTCACCTTTAGGACTTGCTGGACACCCAGATACGCAGTATTTT.

The chain recombines TRBV7-3 with TRBJ2-5, with TRBD2 matching 7 bases. The V gene's germline CDR1 is SGHTA and CDR2 FQGTGA. The CDR3 runs to 15 residues. V lost 1 base to trimming and J lost 1 base; unmatched junction nucleotides: 3. The CDR3: CASSLRGLPQETQYF. CDR3 DNA: TGTGCCAGCAGCTTAAGGGGACTACCCCAAGAGACCCAGTACTTC.

The chain uses TRBV4-2 and TRBJ2-1; no reliable D call. Per germline, CDR1 LGHNA and CDR2 YNFKEQ. Trimming took 5 bases from V and 4 from J, leaving 15 bases between them. The CDR3 has 15 amino acids. Here the CDR3 reads CASSYESTAYNEQFF. CDR3 DNA sequence: TGTGCCAGCAGCTACGAATCGACGGCATACAATGAGCAGTTCTTC.

The table lists this clonotype with many counts. This chain uses TRBV6-2 or TRBV6-3 with TRBJ2-7, with D unclear. V was trimmed by 5 bases and J by 6 bases, leaving 11 bases between them. CDR1 and CDR2 (germline): MNHEY, SVGEGT. This CDR3 comprises 12 residues. This CDR3 reads CASSRTMTEQYF. For the CDR3, the DNA is TGTGCCAGCAGTCGAACTATGACCGAGCAGTACTTC.

V usage is TRBV7-8 and J usage is TRBJ2-3; D remains ambiguous. The CDR3 length is 14 residues. Trimming left V 7 bases short and J 8 bases short, with 19 bases between. The germline gives CDR1 SGHVS, CDR2 FQNEAQ. The CDR3 protein is CASTNGDLLGTQYF. For the CDR3, the DNA is TGTGCCAGCACCAACGGTGACCTGCTCGGTACGCAGTATTTT.